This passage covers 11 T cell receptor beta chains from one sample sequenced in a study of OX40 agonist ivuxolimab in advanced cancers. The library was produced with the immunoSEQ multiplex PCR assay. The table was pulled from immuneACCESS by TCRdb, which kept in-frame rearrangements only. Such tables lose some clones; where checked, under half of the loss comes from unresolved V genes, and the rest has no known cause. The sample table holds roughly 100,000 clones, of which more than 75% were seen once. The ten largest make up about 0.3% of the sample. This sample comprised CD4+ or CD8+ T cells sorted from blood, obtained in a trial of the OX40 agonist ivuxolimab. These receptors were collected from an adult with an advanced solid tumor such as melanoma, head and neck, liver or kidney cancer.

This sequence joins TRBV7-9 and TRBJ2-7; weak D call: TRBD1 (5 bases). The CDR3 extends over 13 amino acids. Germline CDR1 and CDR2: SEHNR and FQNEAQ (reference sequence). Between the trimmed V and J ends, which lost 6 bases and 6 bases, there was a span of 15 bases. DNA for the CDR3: TGTGCCAGCAGTTCCGGACACGCTGTCGAGCAGTACTTC. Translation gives CASSSGHAVEQYF.

CDR3 amino acids: CASSLSLGTEAFF. CDR3 coding DNA: TGTGCCAGCAGCTTGTCTTTAGGGACTGAAGCTTTCTTT. V usage is TRBV5-8 and J usage is TRBJ1-1, with D unresolved. The germline V and J ends were trimmed by 1 base and 5 bases, with 9 bases remaining between them. The CDR3 length is 13 residues. Germline CDR1 and CDR2: SGHTS and YDEGEE.

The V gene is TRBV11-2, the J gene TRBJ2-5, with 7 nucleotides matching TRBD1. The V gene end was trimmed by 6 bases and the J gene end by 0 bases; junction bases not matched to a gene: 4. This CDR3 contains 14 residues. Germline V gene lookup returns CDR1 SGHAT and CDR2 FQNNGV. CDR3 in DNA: TGTGCCAGCAGGCGAGGGACAGACCAAGAGACCCAGTACTTC. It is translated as CASRRGTDQETQYF.

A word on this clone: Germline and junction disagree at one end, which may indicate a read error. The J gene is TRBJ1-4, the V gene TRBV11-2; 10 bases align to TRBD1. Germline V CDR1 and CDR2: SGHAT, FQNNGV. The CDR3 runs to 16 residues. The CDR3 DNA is TGTGCCAGCAGCGTAGACAGGGGGCTGGCTAATGAAAAACTGTTTTTT. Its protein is CASSVDRGLANEKLFF.

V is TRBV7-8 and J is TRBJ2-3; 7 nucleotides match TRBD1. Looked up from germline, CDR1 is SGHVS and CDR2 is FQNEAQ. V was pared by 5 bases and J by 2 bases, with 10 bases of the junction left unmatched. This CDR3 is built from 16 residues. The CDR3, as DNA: TGTGCCAGCAGCCCCGGCGCAGGGGGTTACACAGATACGCAGTATTTT. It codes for CASSPGAGGYTDTQYF.

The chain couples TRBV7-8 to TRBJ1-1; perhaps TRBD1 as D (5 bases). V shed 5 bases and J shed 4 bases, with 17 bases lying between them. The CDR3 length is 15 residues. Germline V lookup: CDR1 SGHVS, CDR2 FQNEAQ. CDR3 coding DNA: TGTGCCAGCAGCCGCACCCAAGGGGCGGGCACTGAAGCTTTCTTT. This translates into CASSRTQGAGTEAFF.

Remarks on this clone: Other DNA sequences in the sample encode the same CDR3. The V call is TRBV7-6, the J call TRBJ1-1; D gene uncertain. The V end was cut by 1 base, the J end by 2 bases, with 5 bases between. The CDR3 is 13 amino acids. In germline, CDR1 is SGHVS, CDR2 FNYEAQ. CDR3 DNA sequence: TGTGCCAGCAGCTTAGGAGAAAACACTGAAGCTTTCTTT. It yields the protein CASSLGENTEAFF.

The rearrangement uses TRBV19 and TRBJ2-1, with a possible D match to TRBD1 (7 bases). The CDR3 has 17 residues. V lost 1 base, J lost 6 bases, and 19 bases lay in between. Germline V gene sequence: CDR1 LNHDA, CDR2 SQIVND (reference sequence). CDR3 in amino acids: CASSIVPTSRGANEQFF. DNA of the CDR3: TGTGCCAGTAGTATAGTCCCAACTAGCAGGGGGGCCAATGAGCAGTTCTTC.

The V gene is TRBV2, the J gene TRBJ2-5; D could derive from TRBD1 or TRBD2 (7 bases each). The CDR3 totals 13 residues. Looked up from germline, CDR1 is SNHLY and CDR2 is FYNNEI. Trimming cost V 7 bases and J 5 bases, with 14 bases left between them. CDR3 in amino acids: CASMGRGQETQYF. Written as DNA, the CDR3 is TGTGCCAGCATGGGGAGGGGGCAGGAGACCCAGTACTTC.

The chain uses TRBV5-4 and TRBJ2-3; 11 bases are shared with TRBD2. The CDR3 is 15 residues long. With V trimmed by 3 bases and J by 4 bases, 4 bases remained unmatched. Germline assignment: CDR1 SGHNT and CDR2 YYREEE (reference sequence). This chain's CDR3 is CASSSSGLAADTQYF. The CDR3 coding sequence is TGTGCCAGCAGCTCTTCGGGACTAGCGGCAGATACGCAGTATTTT.

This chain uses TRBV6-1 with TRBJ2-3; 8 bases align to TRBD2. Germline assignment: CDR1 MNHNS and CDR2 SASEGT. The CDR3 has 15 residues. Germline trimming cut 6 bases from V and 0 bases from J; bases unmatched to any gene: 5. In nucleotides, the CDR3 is TGTGCCAGCAGCGATAGCGGGGCCAGCACAGATACGCAGTATTTT. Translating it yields CASSDSGASTDTQYF.